Presented here are 32 T cell receptor beta chains from one specimen sequenced in a study of radiotherapy plus CTLA-4 blockade in lung cancer. The assay was immunoSEQ multiplex PCR, and TCRdb's table has in-frame clones only and misses some. The table has approximately 47,000 clones, roughly 80% seen once. Specimen: peripheral blood, collected from a patient treated with radiotherapy plus ipilimumab. The source of these receptors is a human donor with non-small cell lung cancer who had stable disease on radiotherapy plus ipilimumab.

The genes are TRBV28 and TRBJ2-7; 8 bases line up with TRBD1. This CDR3 is 14 amino acids long. The germline gives CDR1 MDHEN, CDR2 SYDVKM. Trimming took 6 bases from V and 2 from J; bases not matched to a gene: 6. The DNA for the CDR3 is TGTGCCAGCAGAATTATGGGACAGGCCTACGAGCAGTACTTC. It codes for CASRIMGQAYEQYF. Drawing the rest from reference TRBV28 and TRBJ2-7, the complete variable domain is DVKVTQSSRYLVKRTGEKVFLECVQDMDHENMFWYRQDPGLGLRLIYFSYDVKMKEKGDIPEGYSVSREKKERFSLILESASTNQTSMYLCASRIMGQAYEQYFGPGTRLTVT.

The rearrangement links TRBV6-5 to TRBJ1-1; possible D gene TRBD1, 5 bases. V was clipped by 6 bases and J by 7 bases, with 15 bases between them. From germline, CDR1 is MNHEY and CDR2 SVGAGI. The CDR3 has 13 amino acids. In nucleotides, the CDR3 is TGTGCCAGCAGACAGATGAGGGACTTTGAAGCTTTCTTT. Its translation is CASRQMRDFEAFF.

The rearrangement joins TRBV11-2 to TRBJ1-1; TRBD1 matches 7 bases. This CDR3 comprises 13 residues. CDR1 SGHAT and CDR2 FQNNGV come from the germline V gene. Trimming cost V 2 bases and J 6 bases; bases outside gene matches: 3. CDR3 sequence reads: CASSLTTGAEAFF. CDR3 coding DNA: TGTGCCAGCAGCTTAACTACAGGGGCTGAAGCTTTCTTT. The full variable domain, completed using reference TRBV11-2 and TRBJ1-1, is EAGVAQSPRYKIIEKRQSVAFWCNPISGHATLYWYQQILGQGPKLLIQFQNNGVVDDSQLPKDRFSAERLKGVDSTLKIQPAKLEDSAVYLCASSLTTGAEAFFGQGTRLTVV.

CDR3 coding DNA: TGTGCCAGCAGTTTACCCCCTGACCCCCGGGAGAGAACAGATACGCAGTATTTT. Amino acids: CASSLPPDPRERTDTQYF. The rearrangement links TRBV28 to TRBJ2-3; D might be TRBD2 (6 bases). Germline V gene sequence: CDR1 MDHEN, CDR2 SYDVKM. This CDR3 comprises 18 residues. Trimming took off 2 bases at V and 3 bases at J, with 21 bases between the two ends.

The chain carries TRBV4-1 and TRBJ2-2; the match to TRBD2 covers 13 bases. J lost 5 bases, V lost 1 base, and 1 base had no gene match. The CDR3 has 16 amino acids. Germline CDR1 is MGHRA and CDR2 is YSYEKL. CDR3 coding DNA: TGCGCCAGCAGCCAAGGGACTAGCGGGAGAACCGGGGAGCTGTTTTTT. Amino acids: CASSQGTSGRTGELFF.

As DNA, the CDR3 is TGTGCCAGTACCTCTAGCGGGAGAGAGACCCAGTACTTC. Its translation is CASTSSGRETQYF. This chain links TRBV19 with TRBJ2-5, with 10 bases that match TRBD2. CDR3 size: 13 residues. Trimming took 7 bases from V and 4 from J; bases not matched to a gene: 3. From germline, CDR1 is LNHDA and CDR2 SQIVND (reference sequence).

The rearrangement links TRBV30 to TRBJ2-7, with D maybe TRBD1 (6 bases). The CDR3 length is 13 residues. The germline gives CDR1 GTSNPN, CDR2 SVGIG (reference sequence). V shed 5 bases and J shed 6 bases, with 17 bases lying between them. The CDR3 DNA sequence: TGTGCCTGGCAACAGGGCCTGGGCAGCGAGCAGTACTTC. Translation gives CAWQQGLGSEQYF.

V is TRBV19 and J is TRBJ2-5; tentatively, D is TRBD1 (5 bases). CDR3 size: 16 residues. The germline gives CDR1 LNHDA, CDR2 SQIVND (reference sequence). V was clipped by 3 bases and J by 2 bases, with 16 bases between them. The DNA of the CDR3 is TGTGCCAGTAGTATGAATCGGGTCAGGGCGCAAGAGACCCAGTACTTC. Its protein product is CASSMNRVRAQETQYF.

V gene TRBV9 combines with J gene TRBJ2-2; TRBD1 agrees at 8 bases. CDR1 is SGDLS and CDR2 is YYNGEE in the germline V gene. The CDR3 covers 17 residues. Trimming removed 3 bases from V and 1 base from J; junction bases left unmatched: 8. This chain's CDR3 is CASSERQDRVNTGELFF. CDR3 DNA: TGTGCCAGCAGCGAACGTCAGGACAGGGTGAACACCGGGGAGCTGTTTTTT.

The V and J genes are TRBV6-1 and TRBJ2-1, with 14 bases identical to TRBD2. Trimming cost V 3 bases and J 7 bases; bases outside gene matches: 11. Per the germline V gene, CDR1 is MNHNS and CDR2 is SASEGT. This CDR3 comprises 18 residues. The CDR3 loop is CASSDEGLAGVGLNEQFF. As DNA, the CDR3 is TGTGCCAGCAGTGACGAGGGACTAGCGGGAGTCGGGTTAAATGAGCAGTTCTTC.

The chain is built from TRBV13 and TRBJ2-1; 11 nucleotides line up with TRBD2. V dropped 3 bases and J dropped 8; count of bases not matched to a gene: 9. CDR3 length: 16 residues. Per germline, CDR1 PRHDT and CDR2 FYEKMQ (reference sequence). CDR3 loop: CASSLTLAGGPDEQFF. DNA for the CDR3: TGTGCCAGCAGCTTGACTTTAGCGGGAGGGCCGGATGAGCAGTTCTTC.

The chain employs TRBV5-6 and TRBJ2-7, with a possible D match to TRBD2 (6 bases). There are 13 residues in the CDR3. The ends were cut back, 5 bases at V and 6 bases at J, with 15 bases in the middle. Per the germline V gene, CDR1 is SGHDT and CDR2 is YYEEEE. The CDR3 region is CASSPGSQSEQYF. The CDR3 DNA reads as TGTGCCAGCAGTCCCGGGAGTCAGAGCGAGCAGTACTTC.

This chain uses TRBV7-9 with TRBJ1-5; 10 nucleotides line up with TRBD1. The CDR3 contains 14 residues. The V and J ends lost 1 base and 10 bases, in that order; junction bases with no gene match: 4. The germline V gene encodes CDR1 SEHNR and CDR2 FQNEAQ (reference sequence). CDR3 residues: CASSLGTGGEPQHF. The CDR3 DNA sequence: TGTGCCAGCAGCTTAGGGACAGGGGGGGAACCCCAGCATTTT.

This clone was recorded once. The chain uses TRBV19 and TRBJ2-1; 8 bases agree with TRBD2. Per the germline V gene, CDR1 is LNHDA and CDR2 is SQIVND (reference sequence). The CDR3 has 16 residues. The V and J ends lost 3 bases and 3 bases, in that order; junction bases with no gene match: 7. CDR3 sequence: CASSIRRGGSYNEQFF. The CDR3 DNA follows: TGTGCCAGTAGTATTCGCCGGGGGGGAAGCTACAATGAGCAGTTCTTC.

This clone was detected a few times. The chain recombines TRBV4-3 with TRBJ2-7; perhaps TRBD1 as D (6 bases). This CDR3 spans 15 amino acids. In germline, CDR1 is LGHNA, CDR2 YSLEER. Between the trimmed V and J ends, which lost 0 bases and 3 bases, there was a span of 12 bases. The CDR3 DNA follows: TGCGCCAGCAGCCAAGACCAAGGACAGTACTACGAGCAGTACTTC. Protein product: CASSQDQGQYYEQYF.

This clone was found once. The chain combines TRBV9 with TRBJ2-1; D gene ambiguous. The CDR3 runs 15 residues. Germline-derived CDR1 and CDR2 are SGDLS and YYNGEE. Trimming cost V 0 bases and J 4 bases, with 11 bases left between them. CDR3 sequence: CASSVDGDGYNEQFF. Written as DNA, the CDR3 is TGTGCCAGCAGCGTAGATGGAGACGGGTACAATGAGCAGTTCTTC. Based on the CDR3 plus reference TRBV9 and TRBJ2-1, the full variable domain is DSGVTQTPKHLITATGQRVTLRCSPRSGDLSVYWYQQSLDQGLQFLIQYYNGEERAKGNILERFSAQQFPDLHSELNLSSLELGDSALYFCASSVDGDGYNEQFFGPGTRLTVL.

The CDR3 nucleotides read TGCGCCAGCAGCTTACTAGCGGGAGACACCGGGGAGCTGTTTTTT. Translated: CASSLLAGDTGELFF. The chain recombines TRBV5-1 with TRBJ2-2; 11 nucleotides line up with TRBD2. The length of the CDR3 is 15 residues. V gave up 2 bases and J gave up 3 bases; unmatched junction bases: 0. Germline lookup yields CDR1 SGHRS and CDR2 YFSETQ.

The rearrangement joins TRBV30 to TRBJ2-1; perhaps TRBD1 as D (6 bases). This CDR3 comprises 12 residues. Germline V gene data show CDR1 as GTSNPN and CDR2 as SVGIG (reference sequence). The V end was cut by 5 bases, the J end by 2 bases, with 7 bases between. The CDR3 protein is CAWGDTYNEQFF. CDR3 DNA: TGTGCCTGGGGGGACACCTACAATGAGCAGTTCTTC.

This clone is a singleton in its sample. The chain recombines TRBV29-1 with TRBJ2-7; TRBD1 aligns across 9 bases. Trimming took 7 bases from V and 4 from J; bases not matched to a gene: 8. There are 13 residues in the CDR3. Germline CDR1 and CDR2: SQVTM and ANQGSEA. For the CDR3, the DNA is TGCAGCGCACTGGGACAGGGCTTATACGAGCAGTACTTC. Translating it yields CSALGQGLYEQYF.

The chain joins TRBV5-4 to TRBJ2-7; D perhaps matches TRBD2 (5 bases). V was shortened by 2 bases and J by 7 bases, with 13 bases between the two germline ends. Per germline, CDR1 SGHNT and CDR2 YYREEE (reference sequence). This CDR3 has 13 amino acids. CDR3 sequence (DNA): TGTGCCAGCAGCTTCCGGGCCAGCGGAGAGCAGTACTTC. Protein product: CASSFRASGEQYF.

J is TRBJ2-5 and V is TRBV7-9; 7 bases map to TRBD1. The J call may be faulty, since TRBJ2-7 better matches the DNA end. CDR3 length equals 16 residues. Germline V lookup: CDR1 SEHNR, CDR2 FQNEAQ (reference sequence). CDR3 DNA: TGTGCCAGCAGCTCGCAATATACAGGGGCGGCCTACGAGCAGTACTTC. Protein: CASSSQYTGAAYEQYF.

The rearrangement joins TRBV6-5 to TRBJ2-7, with 8 bases that match TRBD1. There are 13 residues in the CDR3. V lost 7 bases and J lost 2; bases outside the gene matches: 4. Looked up from germline, CDR1 is MNHEY and CDR2 is SVGAGI. The CDR3 DNA is TGTGCCAGCATTCGACAGGGGACCTACGAGCAGTACTTC. Protein: CASIRQGTYEQYF.

CDR3 nucleotide sequence: TGTGCCAGCCATAGAGGGACAGCCCTATCGCAAGGCTACACCTTC. Translating it yields CASHRGTALSQGYTF. The chain is built from TRBV19 and TRBJ1-2, with TRBD1 matching over 7 bases. CDR3 length: 15 residues. V lost 9 bases, J lost 8 bases, and 18 bases stayed unmatched. Germline CDR1 reads LNHDA; CDR2 reads SQIVND (reference sequence). The full variable domain, in which reference TRBV19 and TRBJ1-2 provide the parts outside the CDR3, is DGGITQSPKYLFRKEGQNVTLSCEQNLNHDAMYWYRQDPGQGLRLIYYSQIVNDFQKGDIAEGYSVSREKKESFPLTVTSAQKNPTAFYLCASHRGTALSQGYTFGSGTRLTVV.

The chain carries TRBV11-2 and TRBJ2-5, with D unclear. The J call may be faulty, since TRBJ2-7 better matches the DNA end. The germline CDR1 and CDR2 sequences are SGHAT and FQNNGV. The CDR3 runs to 13 residues. The CDR3 DNA follows: TGTGCCAGCAGCCTCGGGTTGCCCTACGAGCAGTACTTC. It translates to CASSLGLPYEQYF.

The V gene is TRBV30, the J gene TRBJ1-2; D might be TRBD1 (5 bases). Trimming cost V 2 bases and J 2 bases, with 9 bases left between them. The CDR3 is 13 residues long. From germline, CDR1 is GTSNPN and CDR2 SVGIG (reference sequence). The CDR3 protein is CAWSRGPNYGYTF. The CDR3 DNA reads TGTGCCTGGAGTAGGGGTCCGAACTATGGCTACACCTTC.

The chain couples TRBV27 to TRBJ1-2; D remains ambiguous. From germline, CDR1 is MNHEY and CDR2 SMNVEV (reference sequence). Trimming pared 2 bases from V and 10 bases from J, leaving 14 bases between. This CDR3 is 13 amino acids long. CDR3 amino acids: CASSLGLLGDYTF. DNA of the CDR3: TGTGCCAGCAGTTTAGGCCTTCTGGGCGACTACACCTTC.

The rearrangement uses TRBV25-1 and TRBJ2-1, with 9 bases fitting TRBD1. CDR1 is MGHDK, CDR2 SYGVNS, per germline. Germline trimming cut 3 bases from V and 5 bases from J; bases unmatched to any gene: 8. CDR3 length: 16 residues. The CDR3 reads CASSDMGTGSHNEQFF. Written as DNA, the CDR3 is TGTGCCAGCAGTGATATGGGGACAGGGAGCCACAATGAGCAGTTCTTC.

This clone has a single count. This rearrangement joins TRBV5-6 to TRBJ2-3; 8 positions agree with TRBD2. Looked up from germline, CDR1 is SGHDT and CDR2 is YYEEEE. CDR3 length: 15 amino acids. Trimming took 1 base from V and 4 from J; bases not matched to a gene: 5. The CDR3 region has the DNA TGTGCCAGCAGCTTGAAGAGCGGGAGCGCAGATACGCAGTATTTT. This translates into CASSLKSGSADTQYF.

The V call is TRBV25-1, the J call TRBJ2-1; a possible D gene is TRBD2 (7 bases). V was pared by 8 bases and J by 0 bases, with 17 bases between. The CDR3 runs 16 residues. Germline CDR1 and CDR2: MGHDK and SYGVNS. CDR3 nucleotides: TGTGCCAGCGAAAATGCGGGGGCCCTCTCCTACAATGAGCAGTTCTTC. As protein: CASENAGALSYNEQFF.

The chain joins TRBV2 to TRBJ2-7, with 9 bases identical to TRBD1. The CDR3 runs to 15 residues. The germline V gene encodes CDR1 SNHLY and CDR2 FYNNEI. Trimming at V came to 4 bases and at J to 6 bases, leaving 10 bases not matched to a gene. The CDR3 region has the DNA TGTGCCAGCAGTGGGGGACAGGGCCGGAGGGTCGAGCAGTACTTC. Residues: CASSGGQGRRVEQYF.

The sample holds one count of this clone. J is TRBJ2-7 and V is TRBV7-2; D perhaps matches TRBD2 (6 bases). This CDR3 is built from 15 residues. Germline V gives CDR1 SGHTA, CDR2 FQGNSA. Trimming removed 5 bases at V and 0 bases at J, with 14 bases between. The CDR3 DNA is TGTGCCAGCAGCCTCGGCGGGGAACACTCCTACGAGCAGTACTTC. Its translation is CASSLGGEHSYEQYF. Together with reference TRBV7-2 and TRBJ2-7, the CDR3 gives the full variable domain: GAGVSQSPSNKVTEKGKDVELRCDPISGHTALYWYRQSLGQGLEFLIYFQGNSAPDKSGLPSDRFSAERTGGSVSTLTIQRTQQEDSAVYLCASSLGGEHSYEQYFGPGTRLTVT.

The genes are TRBV27 and TRBJ2-7, with 7 bases fitting TRBD1. Germline CDR1 reads MNHEY; CDR2 reads SMNVEV (reference sequence). V was clipped by 5 bases and J by 6 bases; unmatched bases: 7. The CDR3 consists of 13 residues. The CDR3 DNA follows: TGTGCCAGCAGTCTCGGGACAGTTCGCGAGCAGTACTTC. This encodes CASSLGTVREQYF.